This T cell receptor (beta chain) was documented in a study of blood T cells in healthy people across ages. Remarks on this clonotype: Its antigen remains unidentified.

The J segment lost 5 bases and the V segment lost 4 bases, leaving 7 bases of the junction unmatched. Germline loops: CDR1 SGHRS, CDR2 YFSETQ. CDR3 length equals 14 residues. General observations from the study: Across samples, TCR beta diversity tracked strongly with naive T cell percentage. A conclusive naive versus antigen-experienced comparison was prevented by the unsorted PBMCs. A roughly linear fall in TCR beta diversity per million T cells was seen with increasing age.

The second PCR ran about 6 to 11 cycles with a sample-barcoded 5' primer and J-beta primers. All samples yielded 3 million or more CDR3-containing paired-end reads. TCRdb analysed the 5' RACE reads with MiXCR anew, one entry per CDR3 protein. The data contain hundreds of thousands of distinct CDR3 sequences, 49% of them singletons. The J gene is TRBJ2-5, the V gene TRBV5-1; 8 bases fit TRBD1. The sequence was obtained from a woman aged 55-69 years in good health. Material for sequencing was blood. Here the CDR3 DNA reads TGCGCCAGCAGCGACCCAGGGGGCGGGGAGACCCAGTACTTC. Its translation: CASSDPGGGETQYF. Full variable domain (rest looked up from reference TRBV5-1 and TRBJ2-5): KAGVTQTPRYLIKTRGQQVTLSCSPISGHRSVSWYQQTPGQGLQFLFEYFSETQRNKGNFPGRFSGRQFSNSRSEMNVSTLELGDSALYLCASSDPGGGETQYFGPGTRLLVL.